This TCR beta chain derives from a study of cytomegalovirus exposure and HLA in healthy donors. Trimming took off 5 bases at V and 5 bases at J, with 13 bases between the two ends. CDR1 is SGHVS, CDR2 FQNEAQ, per germline. This CDR3 has 15 amino acids. A multiplex PCR was run with 60 Vbeta primers and 13 Jbeta primers. Method: immunoSEQ multiplex PCR; TCRdb's copy keeps in-frame clones and lacks some. The sample has about 150,000 clones, 60% to 70% seen once. The chain couples TRBV7-8 to TRBJ1-6; tentatively, D is TRBD1 (6 bases). This receptor was taken from a woman in her fifties or sixties in good health and CMV-seropositive. Sequenced input: PBMCs. CDR3 sequence: CASSPQGRDNSPLHF. CDR3 coding DNA: TGTGCCAGCAGCCCGCAGGGGAGAGATAATTCACCCCTCCACTTT.